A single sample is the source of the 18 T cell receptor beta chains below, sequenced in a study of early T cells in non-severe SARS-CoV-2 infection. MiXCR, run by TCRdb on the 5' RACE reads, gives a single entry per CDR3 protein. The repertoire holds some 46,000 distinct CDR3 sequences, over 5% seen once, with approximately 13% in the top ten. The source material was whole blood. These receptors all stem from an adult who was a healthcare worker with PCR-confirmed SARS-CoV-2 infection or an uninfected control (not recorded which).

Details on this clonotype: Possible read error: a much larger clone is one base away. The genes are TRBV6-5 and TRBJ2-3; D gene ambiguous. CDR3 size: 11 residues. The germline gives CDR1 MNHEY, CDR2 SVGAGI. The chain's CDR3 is CASSDTETQYF. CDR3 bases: TGTGCCAGCAGCGACACAGAAACGCAGTATTTT.

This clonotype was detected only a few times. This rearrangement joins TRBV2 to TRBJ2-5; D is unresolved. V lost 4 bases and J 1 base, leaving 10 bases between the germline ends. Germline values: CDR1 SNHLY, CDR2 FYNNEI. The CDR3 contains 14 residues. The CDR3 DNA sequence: TGTGCCAGCAGTGCCCCTAGGGTCCAAGAGACCCAGTACTTC. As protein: CASSAPRVQETQYF.

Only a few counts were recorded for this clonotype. Here the CDR3 reads CASSIGAQPQHF. CDR3 DNA sequence: TGTGCCAGTAGTATAGGGGCTCAGCCCCAGCATTTT. The V call is TRBV19, the J call TRBJ1-5; D unclear. This CDR3 has 12 amino acids. The V end was cut by 1 base, the J end by 6 bases, with 4 bases between. The germline CDR1 and CDR2 sequences are LNHDA and SQIVND (reference sequence).

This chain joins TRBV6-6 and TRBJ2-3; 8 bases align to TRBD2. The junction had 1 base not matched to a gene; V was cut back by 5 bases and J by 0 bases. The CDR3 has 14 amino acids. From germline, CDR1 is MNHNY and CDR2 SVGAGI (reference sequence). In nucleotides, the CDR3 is TGTGCCAGCAGTCAGCGGGGGAGCACAGATACGCAGTATTTT. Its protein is CASSQRGSTDTQYF.

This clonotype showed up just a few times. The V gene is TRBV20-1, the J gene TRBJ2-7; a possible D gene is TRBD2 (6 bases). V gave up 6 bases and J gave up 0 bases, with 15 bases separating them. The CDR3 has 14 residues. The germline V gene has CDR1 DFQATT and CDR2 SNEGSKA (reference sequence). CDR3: CSAVLAEISYEQYF. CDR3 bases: TGCAGTGCGGTTTTAGCGGAAATCTCCTACGAGCAGTACTTC.

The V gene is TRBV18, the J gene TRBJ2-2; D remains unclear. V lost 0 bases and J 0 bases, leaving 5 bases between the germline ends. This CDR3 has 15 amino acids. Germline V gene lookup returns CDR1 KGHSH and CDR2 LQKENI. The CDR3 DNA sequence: TGTGCCAGCTCACCACCTGGTGCGAACACCGGGGAGCTGTTTTTT. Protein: CASSPPGANTGELFF.

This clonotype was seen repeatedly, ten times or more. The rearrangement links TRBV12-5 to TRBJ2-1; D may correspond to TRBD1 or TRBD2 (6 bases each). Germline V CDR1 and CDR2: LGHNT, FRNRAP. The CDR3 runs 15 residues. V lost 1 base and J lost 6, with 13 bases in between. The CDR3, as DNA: TGTGCTAGTGGTTTGGAAGGGGGGACTGGCAATGAGCAGTTCTTC. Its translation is CASGLEGGTGNEQFF.

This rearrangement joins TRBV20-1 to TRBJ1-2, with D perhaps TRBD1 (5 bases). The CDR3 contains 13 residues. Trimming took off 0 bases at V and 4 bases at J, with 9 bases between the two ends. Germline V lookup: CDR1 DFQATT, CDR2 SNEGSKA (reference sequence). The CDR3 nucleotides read TGCAGTGCTAGAGATCACAGGAGCTATGGCTACACCTTC. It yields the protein CSARDHRSYGYTF.

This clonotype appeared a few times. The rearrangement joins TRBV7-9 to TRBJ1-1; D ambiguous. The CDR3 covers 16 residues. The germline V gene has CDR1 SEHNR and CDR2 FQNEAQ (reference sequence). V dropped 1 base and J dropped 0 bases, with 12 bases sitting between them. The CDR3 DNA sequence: TGTGCCAGCAGCTTAGTCGTAAGCAACATGAACACTGAAGCTTTCTTT. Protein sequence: CASSLVVSNMNTEAFF.

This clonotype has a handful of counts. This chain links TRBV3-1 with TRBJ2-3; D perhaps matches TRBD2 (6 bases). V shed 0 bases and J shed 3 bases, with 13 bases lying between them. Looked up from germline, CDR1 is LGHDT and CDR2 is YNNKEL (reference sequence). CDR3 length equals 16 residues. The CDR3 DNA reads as TGTGCCAGCAGCCAAGATTCTGGAGGGCGGACAGATACGCAGTATTTT. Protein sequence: CASSQDSGGRTDTQYF.

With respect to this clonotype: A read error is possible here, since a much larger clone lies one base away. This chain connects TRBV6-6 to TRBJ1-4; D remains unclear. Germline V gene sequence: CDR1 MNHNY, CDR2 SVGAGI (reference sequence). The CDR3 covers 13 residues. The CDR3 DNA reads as TGTGCCGGCAGTTACTCCCTAGGTGAAAAACTGTTTTTT. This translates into CAGSYSLGEKLFF.

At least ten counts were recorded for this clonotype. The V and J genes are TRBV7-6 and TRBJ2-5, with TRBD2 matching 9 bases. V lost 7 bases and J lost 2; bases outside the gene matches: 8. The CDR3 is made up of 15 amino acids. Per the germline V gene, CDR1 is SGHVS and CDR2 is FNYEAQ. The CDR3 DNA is TGTGCCAGCACTTCTCGGACTAGCGATCAAGAGACCCAGTACTTC. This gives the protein CASTSRTSDQETQYF. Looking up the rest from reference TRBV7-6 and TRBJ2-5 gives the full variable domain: GAGVSQSPRYKVTKRGQDVALRCDPISGHVSLYWYRQALGQGPEFLTYFNYEAQQDKSGLPNDRFSAERPEGSISTLTIQRTEQRDSAMYRCASTSRTSDQETQYFGPGTRLLVL.

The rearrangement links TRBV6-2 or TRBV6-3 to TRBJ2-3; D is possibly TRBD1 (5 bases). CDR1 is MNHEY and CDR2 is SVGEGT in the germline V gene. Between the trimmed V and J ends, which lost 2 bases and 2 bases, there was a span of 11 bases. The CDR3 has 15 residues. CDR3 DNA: TGTGCCAGCAGTTACGAAACAGGACCCACAGATACGCAGTATTTT. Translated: CASSYETGPTDTQYF.

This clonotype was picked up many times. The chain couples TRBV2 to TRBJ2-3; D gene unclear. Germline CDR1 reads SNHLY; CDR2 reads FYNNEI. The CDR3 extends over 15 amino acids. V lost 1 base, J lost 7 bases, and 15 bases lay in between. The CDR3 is CASSEGFLGPHTQYF. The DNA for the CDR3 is TGTGCCAGCAGTGAAGGTTTTTTAGGCCCTCATACGCAGTATTTT.

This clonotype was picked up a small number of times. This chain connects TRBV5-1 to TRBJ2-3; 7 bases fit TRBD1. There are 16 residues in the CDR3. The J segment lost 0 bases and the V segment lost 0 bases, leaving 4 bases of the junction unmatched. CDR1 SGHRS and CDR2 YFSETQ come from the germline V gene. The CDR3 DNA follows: TGCGCCAGCAGCTTGGAGTCCAGGGGGAGCACAGATACGCAGTATTTT. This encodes CASSLESRGSTDTQYF. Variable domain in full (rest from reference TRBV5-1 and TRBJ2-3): KAGVTQTPRYLIKTRGQQVTLSCSPISGHRSVSWYQQTPGQGLQFLFEYFSETQRNKGNFPGRFSGRQFSNSRSEMNVSTLELGDSALYLCASSLESRGSTDTQYFGPGTRLTVL.

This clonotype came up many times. The CDR3 is CASSWHTGTGNSPLHF. CDR3 DNA sequence: TGTGCCAGCAGTTGGCACACCGGGACAGGGAATTCACCCCTCCACTTT. The V call is TRBV27, the J call TRBJ1-6; 9 bases are a match to TRBD1. The V and J ends lost 4 bases and 7 bases, in that order; junction bases with no gene match: 8. Per germline, CDR1 MNHEY and CDR2 SMNVEV (reference sequence). The CDR3 is 16 residues long.

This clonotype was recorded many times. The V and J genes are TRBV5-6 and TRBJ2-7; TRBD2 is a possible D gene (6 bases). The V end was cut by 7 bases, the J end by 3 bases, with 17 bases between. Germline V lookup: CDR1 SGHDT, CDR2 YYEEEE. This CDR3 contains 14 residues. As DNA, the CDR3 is TGTGCCAGCTCTACGGAGGGAGCTGGCTACGAGCAGTACTTC. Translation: CASSTEGAGYEQYF. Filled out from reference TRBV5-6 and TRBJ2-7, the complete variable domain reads DAGVTQSPTHLIKTRGQQVTLRCSPKSGHDTVSWYQQALGQGPQFIFQYYEEEERQRGNFPDRFSGHQFPNYSSELNVNALLLGDSALYLCASSTEGAGYEQYFGPGTRLTVT.

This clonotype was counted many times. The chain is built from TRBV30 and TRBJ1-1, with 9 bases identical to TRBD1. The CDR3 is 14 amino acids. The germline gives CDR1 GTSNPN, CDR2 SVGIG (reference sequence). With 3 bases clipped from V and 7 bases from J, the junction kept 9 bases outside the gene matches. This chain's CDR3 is CAWRGLDRGFEAFF. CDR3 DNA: TGTGCCTGGAGGGGGCTGGACAGGGGATTTGAAGCTTTCTTT. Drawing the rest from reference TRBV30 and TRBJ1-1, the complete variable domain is SQTIHQWPATLVQPVGSPLSLECTVEGTSNPNLYWYRQAAGRGLQLLFYSVGIGQISSEVPQNLSASRPQDRQFILSSKKLLLSDSGFYLCAWRGLDRGFEAFFGQGTRLTVV.